This T cell receptor beta chain was retrieved from a study of T cell responses to AZD1222 COVID-19 vaccine. Germline CDR1 is SGDLS and CDR2 is YYNGEE. The CDR3 covers 17 residues. V dropped 0 bases and J dropped 3; count of bases not matched to a gene: 6. The repertoire was sequenced with immunoSEQ multiplex PCR; TCRdb's copy has only in-frame clones and lacks some. The sample carries 150,000 to 200,000 clones, 80% to 95% recorded once. This clonotype was sampled from an adult who received the AZD1222 COVID-19 vaccine. The material sequenced was peripheral blood, taken 28 days after the second AZD1222 dose. This chain uses TRBV9 with TRBJ2-2, with TRBD2 matching over 9 bases. CDR3: CASSVAGGGAYTGELFF. The CDR3 DNA sequence: TGTGCCAGCAGCGTAGCAGGCGGGGGGGCCTACACCGGGGAGCTGTTTTTT.